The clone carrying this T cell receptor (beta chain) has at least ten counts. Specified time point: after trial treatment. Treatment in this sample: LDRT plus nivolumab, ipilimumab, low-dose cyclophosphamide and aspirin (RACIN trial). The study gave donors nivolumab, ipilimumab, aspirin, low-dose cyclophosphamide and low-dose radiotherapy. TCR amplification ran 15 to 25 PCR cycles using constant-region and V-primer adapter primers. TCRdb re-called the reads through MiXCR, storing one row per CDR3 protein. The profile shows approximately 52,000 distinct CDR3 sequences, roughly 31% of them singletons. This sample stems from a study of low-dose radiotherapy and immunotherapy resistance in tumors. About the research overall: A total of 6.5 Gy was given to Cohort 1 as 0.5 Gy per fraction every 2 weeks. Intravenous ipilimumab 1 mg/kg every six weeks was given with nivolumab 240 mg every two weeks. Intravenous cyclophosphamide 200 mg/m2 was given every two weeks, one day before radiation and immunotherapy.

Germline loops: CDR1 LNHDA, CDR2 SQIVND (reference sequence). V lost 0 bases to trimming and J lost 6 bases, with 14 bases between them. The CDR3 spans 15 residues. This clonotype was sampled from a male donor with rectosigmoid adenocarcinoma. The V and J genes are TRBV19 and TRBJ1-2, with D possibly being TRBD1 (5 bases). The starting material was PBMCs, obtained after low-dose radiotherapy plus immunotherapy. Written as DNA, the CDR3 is TGTGCCAGTAGTATAGAGTACGGGGCATTCGATGGCTACACCTTC. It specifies CASSIEYGAFDGYTF.